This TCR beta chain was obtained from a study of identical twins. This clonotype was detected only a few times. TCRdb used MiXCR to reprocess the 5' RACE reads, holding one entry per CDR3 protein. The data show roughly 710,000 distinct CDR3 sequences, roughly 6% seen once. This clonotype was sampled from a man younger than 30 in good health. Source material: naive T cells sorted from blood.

The CDR3 nucleotides are TGTGCCAGCAGCTTACTGGACAGGGGTGGACGTGGCGAGACCCAGTACTTC. It codes for CASSLLDRGGRGETQYF. V usage is TRBV5-5 and J usage is TRBJ2-5, with 9 bases aligning to TRBD1. Germline-derived CDR1 and CDR2 are SGHKS and YYEKEE (reference sequence). V shed 2 bases, J shed 5 bases, and the junction held 13 bases outside the gene matches. The CDR3 spans 17 residues.